A selection of T cell receptor beta chains follows, all from one sample in a study of post-analysis software for immune sequencing data. TCRdb reprocessed the PCR reads via MiXCR and lists one record per CDR3 protein. The sample has about 800,000 distinct CDR3 sequences, around 27% seen once; the top ten hold under 0.7%. Sequencing was done on a sample of blood. Receptors originate from a girl aged 10 to 17 with multiple sclerosis. The CDR3 runs from the conserved cysteine through the conserved F or W. Each record gives: CDR3 protein, V gene, clone size. Clone size is given for some rows only: seen once, a few or many times, or a class if the clone is expanded.

cdr3_aa: CASSKNARGVNSPLHF; v_call: TRBV21-1; clone_size: -
cdr3_aa: CASSQAFRGLSEAFF; v_call: TRBV3-1; clone_size: -
cdr3_aa: CASSLGDGYQPQHF; v_call: TRBV7-8; clone_size: -
cdr3_aa: CASSYGTSVGNEQFF; v_call: TRBV6-1; clone_size: -
cdr3_aa: CASSLEDTSCEQYF; v_call: TRBV5-1; clone_size: -
cdr3_aa: CAISPQDFPGETQYF; v_call: TRBV10-3; clone_size: few
cdr3_aa: CASRTGFSGANVLTF; v_call: TRBV4-3; clone_size: few
cdr3_aa: CSVSQDSSAPQHF; v_call: TRBV29-1; clone_size: -
cdr3_aa: CASSLVGSDAQYF; v_call: TRBV12-3/TRBV12-4; clone_size: -
cdr3_aa: CAISQQGTGTNYGYTF; v_call: TRBV10-3; clone_size: -
cdr3_aa: CASSLAAADADTQYF; v_call: TRBV6-5; clone_size: -
cdr3_aa: CSAGGTVAKNIQYF; v_call: TRBV20-1; clone_size: -
cdr3_aa: CSARGPRRGEQYF; v_call: TRBV20-1; clone_size: -
cdr3_aa: CAGSQGLAVHNEQFF; v_call: TRBV6-5; clone_size: -
cdr3_aa: CASSSQRAPYNEQFF; v_call: TRBV7-7; clone_size: -
cdr3_aa: CSALAGMQGGTQYF; v_call: TRBV20-1; clone_size: -
cdr3_aa: CASSQDEGARTEAFF; v_call: TRBV4-3; clone_size: -
cdr3_aa: CASSENSGGPETQYF; v_call: TRBV6-4; clone_size: many
cdr3_aa: CSARDGGGNEAFF; v_call: TRBV20-1; clone_size: once
cdr3_aa: CSVEIRDRNTGELFF; v_call: TRBV29-1; clone_size: -
cdr3_aa: CASRCFRTGNTEAFF; v_call: TRBV6-5; clone_size: -
cdr3_aa: CASSQGTATYEQYF; v_call: TRBV4-3; clone_size: few
cdr3_aa: CASKPGDYTQYF; v_call: TRBV12-3/TRBV12-4; clone_size: -
cdr3_aa: CASQTDGGKNIQYF; v_call: TRBV10-2; clone_size: many
cdr3_aa: CASSYTWGTEAFF; v_call: TRBV7-2; clone_size: many
cdr3_aa: CASRSRGYEQFF; v_call: TRBV11-2; clone_size: -
cdr3_aa: CASSLAEGLPSSGISYNEQFF; v_call: TRBV11-1; clone_size: -
cdr3_aa: CASSPRTVPYEQYF; v_call: TRBV21-1; clone_size: few
cdr3_aa: CSAPAYGYEQFF; v_call: TRBV20-1; clone_size: -
cdr3_aa: CATSDAGARPFTEGEQFF; v_call: TRBV24-1; clone_size: -
cdr3_aa: CASSLRAGGYNEQFF; v_call: TRBV7-7; clone_size: -